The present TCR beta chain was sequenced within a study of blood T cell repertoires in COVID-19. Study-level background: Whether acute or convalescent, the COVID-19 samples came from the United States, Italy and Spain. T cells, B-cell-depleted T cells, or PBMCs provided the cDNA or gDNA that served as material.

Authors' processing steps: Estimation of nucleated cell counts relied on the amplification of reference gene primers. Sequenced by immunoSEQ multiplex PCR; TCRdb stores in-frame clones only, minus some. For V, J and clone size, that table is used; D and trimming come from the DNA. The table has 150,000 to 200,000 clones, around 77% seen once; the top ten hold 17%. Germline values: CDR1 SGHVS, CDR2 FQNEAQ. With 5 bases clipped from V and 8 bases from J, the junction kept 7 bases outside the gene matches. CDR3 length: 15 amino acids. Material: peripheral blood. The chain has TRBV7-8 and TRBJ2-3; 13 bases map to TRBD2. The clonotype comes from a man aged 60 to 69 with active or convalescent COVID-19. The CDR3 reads CASSSGLAGAGTQYF. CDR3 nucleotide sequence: TGTGCCAGCAGCAGTGGACTAGCGGGAGCCGGTACGCAGTATTTT. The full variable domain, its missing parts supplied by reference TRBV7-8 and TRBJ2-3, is GAGVSQSPRYKVAKRGQDVALRCDPISGHVSLFWYQQALGQGPEFLTYFQNEAQLDKSGLPSDRFFAERPEGSVSTLKIQRTQQEDSAVYLCASSSGLAGAGTQYFGPGTRLTVL.